The clone carrying this T cell receptor (beta chain) was observed once. The entry originates in a study of Ad26.COV2.S vaccination and SARS-CoV-2 variants. This CDR3 contains 12 residues. V lost 5 bases to trimming and J lost 4 bases, with 7 bases between them. The treatment denotes: approximately 18 received Ad26.COV2.S at low or high dose, single or two shots; about 5 received placebo; per-sample allocation not given. The samples were gathered on day 63 after the first injection of vaccine or placebo. The data were produced by immunoSEQ multiplex PCR, yet TCRdb's version contains in-frame clones alone and is incomplete. The repertoire holds some 240,000 clones, 87% seen once, with roughly 3% in the top ten.

The starting material was peripheral blood, obtained in a trial of Ad26.COV2.S vaccine versus placebo. The TCR comes from a person aged 18 to 59 who received the Ad26.COV2.S COVID-19 vaccine or a placebo. The chain recombines TRBV12-3 or TRBV12-4 with TRBJ2-3; D not resolved. CDR3: CASSGNPDTQYF. CDR3 DNA: TGTGCCAGCAGTGGGAACCCAGATACGCAGTATTTT.